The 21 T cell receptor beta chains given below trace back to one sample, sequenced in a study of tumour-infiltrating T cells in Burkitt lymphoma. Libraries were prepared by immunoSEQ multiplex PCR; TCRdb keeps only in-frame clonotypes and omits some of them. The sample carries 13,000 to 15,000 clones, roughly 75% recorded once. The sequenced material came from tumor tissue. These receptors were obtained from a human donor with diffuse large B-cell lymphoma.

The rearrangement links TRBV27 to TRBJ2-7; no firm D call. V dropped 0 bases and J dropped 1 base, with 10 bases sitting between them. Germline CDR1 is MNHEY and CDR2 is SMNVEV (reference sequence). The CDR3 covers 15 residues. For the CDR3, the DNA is TGTGCCAGCAGTTTATCCCCTTTTGGGTCCTACGAGCAGTACTTC. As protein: CASSLSPFGSYEQYF.

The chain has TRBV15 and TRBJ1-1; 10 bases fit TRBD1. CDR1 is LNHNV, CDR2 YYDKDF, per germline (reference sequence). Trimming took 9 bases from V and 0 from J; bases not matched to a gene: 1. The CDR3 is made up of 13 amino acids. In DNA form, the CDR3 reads TGTGCCACGGGACAGGGGTTGAACACTGAAGCTTTCTTT. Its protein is CATGQGLNTEAFF.

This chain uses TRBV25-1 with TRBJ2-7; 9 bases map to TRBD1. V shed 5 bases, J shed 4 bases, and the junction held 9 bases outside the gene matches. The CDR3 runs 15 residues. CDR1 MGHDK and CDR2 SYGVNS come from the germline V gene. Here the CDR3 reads CASSSWTGESYEQYF. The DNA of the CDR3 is TGTGCCAGCAGTTCCTGGACAGGGGAATCGTACGAGCAGTACTTC.

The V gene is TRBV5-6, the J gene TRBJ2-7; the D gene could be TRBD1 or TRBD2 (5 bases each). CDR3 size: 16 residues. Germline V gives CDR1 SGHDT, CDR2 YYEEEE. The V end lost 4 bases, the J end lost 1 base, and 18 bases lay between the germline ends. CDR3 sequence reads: CASSLGLGTASYEQYF. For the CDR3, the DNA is TGTGCCAGCAGCCTAGGCCTTGGGACGGCATCCTACGAGCAGTACTTC.

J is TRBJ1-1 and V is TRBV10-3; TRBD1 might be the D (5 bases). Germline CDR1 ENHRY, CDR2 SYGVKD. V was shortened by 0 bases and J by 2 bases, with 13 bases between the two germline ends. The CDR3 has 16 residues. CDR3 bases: TGTGCCATCAGTGAGTCTCTTACAGGCCTCAACACTGAAGCTTTCTTT. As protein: CAISESLTGLNTEAFF.

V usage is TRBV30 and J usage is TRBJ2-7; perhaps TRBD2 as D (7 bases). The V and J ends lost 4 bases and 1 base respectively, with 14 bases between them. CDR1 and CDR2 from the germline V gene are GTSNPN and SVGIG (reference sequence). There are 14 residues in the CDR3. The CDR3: CAWNYRGGSYEQYF. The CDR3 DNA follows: TGTGCCTGGAACTATAGGGGGGGATCCTACGAGCAGTACTTC.

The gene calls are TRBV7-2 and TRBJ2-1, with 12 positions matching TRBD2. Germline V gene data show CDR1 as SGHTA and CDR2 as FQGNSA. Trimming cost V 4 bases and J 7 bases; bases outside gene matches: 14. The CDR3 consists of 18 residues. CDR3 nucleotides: TGTGCCAGCAGCTCGCCCCTCGCGGGACTAGCGGGCGGGAATGAGCAGTTCTTC. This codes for CASSSPLAGLAGGNEQFF. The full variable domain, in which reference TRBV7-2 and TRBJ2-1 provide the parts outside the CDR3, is GAGVSQSPSNKVTEKGKDVELRCDPISGHTALYWYRQSLGQGLEFLIYFQGNSAPDKSGLPSDRFSAERTGGSVSTLTIQRTQQEDSAVYLCASSSPLAGLAGGNEQFFGPGTRLTVL.

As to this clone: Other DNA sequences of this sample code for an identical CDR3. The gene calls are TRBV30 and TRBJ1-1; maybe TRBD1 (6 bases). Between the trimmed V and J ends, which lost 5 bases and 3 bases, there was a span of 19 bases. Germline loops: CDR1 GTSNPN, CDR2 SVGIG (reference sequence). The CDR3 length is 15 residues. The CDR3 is CAWVNWGAGDTEAFF. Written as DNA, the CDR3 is TGTGCCTGGGTGAATTGGGGGGCGGGGGACACTGAAGCTTTCTTT.

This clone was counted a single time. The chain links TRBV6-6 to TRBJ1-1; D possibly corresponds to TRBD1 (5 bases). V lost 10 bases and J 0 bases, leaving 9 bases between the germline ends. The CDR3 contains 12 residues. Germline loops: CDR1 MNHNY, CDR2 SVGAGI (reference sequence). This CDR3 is CATQAMNTEAFF. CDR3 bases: TGTGCCACACAGGCTATGAACACTGAAGCTTTCTTT.

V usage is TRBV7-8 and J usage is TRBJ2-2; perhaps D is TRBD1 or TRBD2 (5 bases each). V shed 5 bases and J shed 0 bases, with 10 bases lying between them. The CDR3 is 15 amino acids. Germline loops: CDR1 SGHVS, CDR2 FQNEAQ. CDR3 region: CASSRGRTNTGELFF. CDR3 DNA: TGTGCCAGCAGCCGGGGACGGACGAACACCGGGGAGCTGTTTTTT.

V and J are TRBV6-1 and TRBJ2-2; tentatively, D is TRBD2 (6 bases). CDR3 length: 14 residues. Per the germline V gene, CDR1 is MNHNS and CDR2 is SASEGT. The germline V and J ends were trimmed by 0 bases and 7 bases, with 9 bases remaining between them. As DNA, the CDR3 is TGTGCCAGCAGTGAAGCTTGGAGGGGCGGGGAGCTGTTTTTT. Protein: CASSEAWRGGELFF.

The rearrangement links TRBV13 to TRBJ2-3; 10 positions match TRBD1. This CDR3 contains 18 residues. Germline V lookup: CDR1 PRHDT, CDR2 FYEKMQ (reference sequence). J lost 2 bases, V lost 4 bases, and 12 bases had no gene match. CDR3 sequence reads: CASSSKTGQGFFTDTQYF. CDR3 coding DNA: TGTGCCAGCAGCTCCAAAACGGGACAGGGGTTTTTCACAGATACGCAGTATTTT.

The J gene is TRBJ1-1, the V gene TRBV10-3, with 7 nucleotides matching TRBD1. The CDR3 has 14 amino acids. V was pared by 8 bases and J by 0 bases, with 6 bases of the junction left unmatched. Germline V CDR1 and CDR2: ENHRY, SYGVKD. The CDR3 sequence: CAIGTVGMNTEAFF. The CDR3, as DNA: TGTGCCATCGGGACAGTAGGAATGAACACTGAAGCTTTCTTT.

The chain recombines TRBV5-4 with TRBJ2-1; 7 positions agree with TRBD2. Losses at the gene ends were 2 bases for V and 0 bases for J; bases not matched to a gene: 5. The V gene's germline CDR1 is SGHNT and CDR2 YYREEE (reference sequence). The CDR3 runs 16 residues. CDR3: CASSFERDSSYNEQFF. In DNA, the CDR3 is TGTGCCAGCAGCTTTGAGCGGGATAGCTCCTACAATGAGCAGTTCTTC.

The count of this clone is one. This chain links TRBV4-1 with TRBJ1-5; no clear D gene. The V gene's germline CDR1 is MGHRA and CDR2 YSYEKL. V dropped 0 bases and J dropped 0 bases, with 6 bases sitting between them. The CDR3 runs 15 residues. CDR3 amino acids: CASSQDGNSNQPQHF. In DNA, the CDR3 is TGCGCCAGCAGCCAAGACGGTAATAGCAATCAGCCCCAGCATTTT.

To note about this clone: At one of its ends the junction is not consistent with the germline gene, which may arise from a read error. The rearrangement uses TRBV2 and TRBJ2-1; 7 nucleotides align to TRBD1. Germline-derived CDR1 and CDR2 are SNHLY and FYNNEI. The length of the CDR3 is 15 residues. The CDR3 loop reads CASSEDSGTVYEQFF. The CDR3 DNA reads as TGTGCCAGCAGCGAAGACTCCGGGACAGTCTATGAGCAGTTCTTC.

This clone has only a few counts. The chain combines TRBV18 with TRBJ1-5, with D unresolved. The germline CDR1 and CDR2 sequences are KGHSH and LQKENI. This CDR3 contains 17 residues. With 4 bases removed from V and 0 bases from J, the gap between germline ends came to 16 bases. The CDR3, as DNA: TGTGCCAGCTCACTGTATGAGGAGCAGATTAGCAATCAGCCCCAGCATTTT. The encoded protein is CASSLYEEQISNQPQHF. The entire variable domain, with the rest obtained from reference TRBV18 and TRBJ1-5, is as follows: NAGVMQNPRHLVRRRGQEARLRCSPMKGHSHVYWYRQLPEEGLKFMVYLQKENIIDESGMPKERFSAEFPKEGPSILRIQQVVRGDSAAYFCASSLYEEQISNQPQHFGDGTRLSIL.

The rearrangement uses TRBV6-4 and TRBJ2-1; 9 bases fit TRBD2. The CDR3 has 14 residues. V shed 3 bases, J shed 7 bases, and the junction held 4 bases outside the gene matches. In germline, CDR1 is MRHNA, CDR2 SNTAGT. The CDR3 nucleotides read TGTGCCAGCAGTGAGATAGCGGGAGAAAATGAGCAGTTCTTC. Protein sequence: CASSEIAGENEQFF.

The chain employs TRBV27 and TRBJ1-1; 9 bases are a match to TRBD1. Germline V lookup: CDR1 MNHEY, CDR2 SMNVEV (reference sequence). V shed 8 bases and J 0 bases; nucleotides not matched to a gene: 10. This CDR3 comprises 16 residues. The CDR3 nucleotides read TGTGCCAGCCTCCATAGGGGACAGGGACTGAACACTGAAGCTTTCTTT. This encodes CASLHRGQGLNTEAFF.

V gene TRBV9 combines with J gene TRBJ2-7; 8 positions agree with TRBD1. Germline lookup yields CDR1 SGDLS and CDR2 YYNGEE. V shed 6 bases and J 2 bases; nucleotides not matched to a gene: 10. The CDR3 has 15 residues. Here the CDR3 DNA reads TGTGCCAGCATCCCCCCGGAACAGGGGGCCTACGAGCAGTACGTC. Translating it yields CASIPPEQGAYEQYV.

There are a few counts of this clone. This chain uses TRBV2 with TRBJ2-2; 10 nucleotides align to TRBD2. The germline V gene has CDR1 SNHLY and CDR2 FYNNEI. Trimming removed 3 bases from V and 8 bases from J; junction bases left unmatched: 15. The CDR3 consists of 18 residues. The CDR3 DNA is TGTGCCAGCAGTGAGAGCCTAGCGGGGGTTCCTTATCTGGGGGAGCTGTTTTTT. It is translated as CASSESLAGVPYLGELFF.